The clone carrying this TCR beta chain was found once. This record comes from a study of CD8 T cells in Susac syndrome. RNA was extracted with the RNeasy kit, and a quantity of about 0.45 to 1 ug was reverse transcribed using random hexamers. TCRdb itself ran the immunoSEQ multiplex PCR reads through MiXCR, one entry per CDR3 protein. The data show more than 100,000 distinct CDR3 sequences, over 90% seen once. Trimming removed 0 bases at V and 10 bases at J, with 13 bases between. The CDR3 loop spans 14 amino acids. Germline V gene sequence: CDR1 SGHAT, CDR2 FQNNGV. J is TRBJ2-1 and V is TRBV11-2, with D unclear. The receptor's source is a human donor with Susac syndrome. The source material was CD8+ T cells from PBMCs. CDR3 region: CASSLDQGWEEQFF. The CDR3 DNA sequence: TGTGCCAGCAGCTTAGATCAAGGGTGGGAAGAGCAGTTCTTC.